A selection of T cell receptor beta chains follows, all from one sample in a study of shared clonotypes between healthy human individuals. Using immunoSEQ multiplex PCR, the repertoire was profiled, and TCRdb retains in-frame clones only, with some absent. The data hold 2 million to 2.5 million clones, with approximately 93% observed a single time. Sequenced input: naive CD4+ T cells from PBMCs. The receptors here all came from a man aged 18 to 29 in good health. Some clones in this sample may be carry-over from other donors' samples. The CDR3 runs from the conserved cysteine through the conserved F or W. D genes are given only for firm matches. Size is stated for part of the rows, as once, few or many counts, or as a class when the clone is expanded.

J	size	D	V	CDR3	DNA
TRBJ1-2	NA	TRBD1	TRBV28	CASSLRGRVNYGYTF	TGTGCCAGCAGTCTTAGGGGGCGGGTCAACTATGGCTACACCTTC
TRBJ2-7	NA	NA	TRBV2	CASSRTIEQYF	TGTGCCAGCAGTAGGACGATCGAGCAGTACTTC
TRBJ2-3	once	TRBD1	TRBV6-5	CASSNQGVGSRYF	TGTGCCAGCAGTAATCAGGGGGTAGGGTCAAGGTATTTT
TRBJ2-7	once	NA	TRBV28	CASSLPGAPVHEQYF	TGTGCCAGCAGTTTACCGGGGGCTCCCGTCCACGAGCAGTACTTC
TRBJ2-1	NA	TRBD2	TRBV27	CASSPLGAGGYNEQFF	TGTGCCAGCAGTCCCCTCGGAGCGGGGGGCTACAATGAGCAGTTCTTC
TRBJ2-2	NA	NA	TRBV6-5	CASSPQSIAGELFF	TGTGCCAGCAGCCCACAATCCATCGCCGGGGAGCTGTTTTTT
TRBJ1-2	once	TRBD1	TRBV7-6	CASSSYRDRRHYGYTF	TGTGCCAGCAGCTCCTACCGGGACAGAAGACACTATGGCTACACCTTC
TRBJ2-5	NA	TRBD2	TRBV6-6	CASSYSGLAGETQYF	TGTGCCAGCAGTTACTCGGGTCTAGCGGGAGAGACCCAGTACTTC
TRBJ2-3	NA	TRBD1	TRBV15	CATSRERRQGVVADTQYF	TGTGCCACCAGCAGAGAACGGCGGCAGGGGGTAGTAGCAGATACGCAGTATTTT
TRBJ2-7	NA	TRBD2	TRBV6-1	CASRISGNWESEQYF	TGTGCCAGCAGGATTAGCGGGAACTGGGAAAGCGAGCAGTACTTC
TRBJ1-3	NA	NA	TRBV21-1	CASSNGNLGQGAYTIYF	TGTGCCAGCAGCAATGGGAATTTAGGACAGGGAGCGTACACCATATATTTT
TRBJ1-2	NA	NA	TRBV19	CASSHRVSNYGYTF	TGTGCCAGTAGCCACAGGGTCTCTAACTATGGCTACACCTTC
TRBJ1-5	once	NA	TRBV19	CASSIQGGGQPQHF	TGTGCCAGTAGTATACAGGGCGGGGGACAGCCCCAGCATTTT
TRBJ2-2	once	NA	TRBV7-9	CASSPIGQGTGELFF	TGTGCCAGCAGCCCCATCGGCCAGGGAACCGGGGAGCTGTTTTTT
TRBJ1-1	NA	NA	TRBV14	CASSQDLSTEAFF	TGTGCCAGCAGCCAAGACCTTTCCACTGAAGCTTTCTTT
TRBJ1-4	NA	TRBD1	TRBV6-5	CATRRSGTGGEKLFF	TGTGCCACTCGACGGAGCGGGACAGGGGGCGAAAAACTGTTTTTT
TRBJ2-3	NA	TRBD1	TRBV6-6	CASSPWTGIPDTQYF	TGTGCCAGCAGCCCCTGGACAGGGATCCCAGATACGCAGTATTTT
TRBJ2-5	NA	TRBD1	TRBV7-9	CASSPGQGQETQYF	TGTGCCAGCAGCCCGGGACAGGGGCAAGAGACCCAGTACTTC
TRBJ2-2	few	TRBD1	TRBV5-1	CASSVQGSNTGELFF	TGCGCCAGCAGCGTACAGGGGAGCAACACCGGGGAGCTGTTTTTT
TRBJ1-4	NA	TRBD1	TRBV5-1	CASSFGTALNEKLFF	TGCGCCAGCAGCTTCGGGACAGCTCTTAATGAAAAACTGTTTTTT
TRBJ2-7	NA	NA	TRBV5-1	CASSLEGHVYEQYF	TGCGCCAGCAGCTTGGAGGGACACGTCTACGAGCAGTACTTC
TRBJ2-7	NA	TRBD2	TRBV7-3	CASSPGASGSYEQYF	TGTGCCAGCAGCCCTGGGGCTAGCGGGAGCTACGAGCAGTACTTC
TRBJ2-7	NA	NA	TRBV4-1	CASSRDDGSYEQYF	TGCGCCAGCAGCCGAGACGACGGGTCCTACGAGCAGTACTTC
TRBJ1-2	once	NA	TRBV7-2	CASAWSNYGYTF	TGTGCCAGCGCTTGGTCTAACTATGGCTACACCTTC
TRBJ2-7	few	TRBD2	TRBV6-1	CASSERTSGGYEQYF	TGTGCCAGCAGTGAACGAACTAGCGGAGGCTACGAGCAGTACTTC
TRBJ2-2	once	NA	TRBV5-3	CARSLARVTGELFF	TGTGCCAGAAGCTTGGCCCGCGTTACCGGGGAGCTGTTTTTT
TRBJ2-7	NA	NA	TRBV9	CASSVGQGWYEQYF	TGTGCCAGCAGCGTAGGTCAGGGCTGGTACGAGCAGTACTTC
TRBJ1-2	NA	NA	TRBV5-6	CASSLKGRDYGYTF	TGTGCCAGCAGCTTGAAGGGTAGGGACTATGGCTACACCTTC
TRBJ2-5	NA	TRBD2	TRBV28	CASSPTSGGETQYF	TGTGCCAGCAGTCCTACTAGCGGCGGAGAGACCCAGTACTTC
TRBJ2-5	NA	TRBD2	TRBV27	CASSFRGLAGVQETQYF	TGTGCCAGCAGTTTTCGGGGACTAGCGGGGGTCCAAGAGACCCAGTACTTC
TRBJ1-1	once	TRBD1	TRBV5-1	CASSQPGQLSEAFF	TGCGCCAGCAGCCAACCGGGACAGCTCTCTGAAGCTTTCTTT
TRBJ2-7	NA	NA	TRBV11-1	CASSLTIAESYEQYF	TGTGCCAGCAGCTTAACAATTGCTGAGTCCTACGAGCAGTACTTC
TRBJ1-1	NA	NA	TRBV7-2	CASSLASTGTQAFF	TGTGCCAGCAGCTTAGCTTCTACCGGGACGCAAGCTTTCTTT
TRBJ2-3	NA	NA	TRBV28	CASSLWGPSDTQYF	TGTGCCAGCAGTTTATGGGGTCCCTCAGATACGCAGTATTTT
TRBJ2-5	NA	TRBD1	TRBV28	CASSLRDRQETQYF	TGTGCCAGCAGTTTAAGGGACAGACAAGAGACCCAGTACTTC
TRBJ2-1	few	NA	TRBV21-1	CASSKAALPPGHRYNEQFF	TGTGCCAGCAGCAAAGCGGCCCTCCCCCCGGGACATCGATACAATGAGCAGTTCTTC
TRBJ2-7	NA	NA	TRBV7-6	CASSNFLAEQYF	TGTGCCAGCAGCAATTTCCTCGCCGAGCAGTACTTC
TRBJ1-1	NA	NA	TRBV29-1	CSGTGLTRAEAFF	TGCAGCGGAACGGGACTTACGCGGGCTGAAGCTTTCTTT
TRBJ2-7	NA	NA	TRBV11-3	CASSLGVAYEQYF	TGTGCCAGCAGCTTAGGGGTTGCCTACGAGCAGTACTTC
TRBJ2-4	NA	TRBD1	TRBV15	CATSRASGQQKNIQYF	TGTGCCACCAGCAGAGCCTCGGGACAGCAAAAAAACATTCAGTACTTC
TRBJ1-2	NA	NA	TRBV4-3	CASSQDLGVANYGYTF	TGCGCCAGCAGCCAAGATCTGGGGGTGGCTAACTATGGCTACACCTTC